This TCR beta chain was captured by sequencing in a study of graft-versus-host responses after intestinal transplantation listed by TCRdb under 2021. Broadly, across the study: The transplants that recipients received were multivisceral, liver-intestinal, or isolated intestinal. Anti-thymocyte globulin induction was given to all recipients, followed by maintenance tacrolimus and steroids for approximately three years. After intestinal transplantation, graft-versus-host and host-versus-graft alloreactive T cell clones were followed in the graft, circulation and bone marrow using bulk TCR-beta CDR3 sequencing. Alloreactive clones were identified by sequencing pre-transplant mixed lymphocyte reaction products and comparing these products with unstimulated pre-transplant donor and recipient T cells. The cohort enrolled 20 to 25 intestinal transplant recipients, one of whom was a retransplant, and 3 patients without pretransplant specimens were excluded. Donor T cell macrochimerism was defined as a peak of at least 4% donor T cells among recipient peripheral blood mononuclear cells. Instead of going to the commercial service, samples from a few later patients were sequenced in-house on an Illumina MiSeq and processed with MiXCR.

Blood samples were collected up to 4 times in the first month after transplant and then at least monthly when available. The library was prepared using the immunoSEQ multiplex PCR assay. For most patients, high-throughput TCR-beta CDR3 sequencing of genomic DNA was performed by Adaptive Biotechnologies. The authors processed their data as follows. Adaptive's ImmunoSEQ software supplied the TCR sequencing data for roughly 17 patients, while MiXCR and VDJtools were used to process a few other patients. CDR3 nucleotide sequences shared between donor and recipient were removed because their origin could not be assigned. Alloreactive clones required at least 2-fold expansion over unstimulated cells and minimum CFSE-low frequency of 0.002% (template counts) or 0.001% (read counts). Clones were considered mappable if detected in sequenced pre-transplant spleen, lymph node, or MLR CFSE-low populations of the donor or recipient. Cumulative frequency of alloreactive clones was calculated as a percentage of all sequences weighted by copy number. TCRdb carries this immuneACCESS record with in-frame sequences only. Its versions omit some clonotypes, under half of them owing to an unresolved V gene in the studies checked, with the rest unexplained. V, J and clone size are those of that table, while D and trimming were read from the DNA. The sample profile shows approximately 54,000 clones; roughly nine tenths of them were found once. The ten most abundant clones make up roughly 6% of the sample.

A single count supports this clone. The specificity of this receptor is unknown. No base-level quality is on record; no much larger clone is a single base apart. V sheds 2 bases and J sheds 0 bases, leaving 9 bases between their ends. There are 14 amino acids in the CDR3, from cysteine to phenylalanine inclusive. Only the CDR3 portion is preserved as DNA: 42 bases, with reading frame beginning at the first base. CDR1 and CDR2 were assigned from the germline V gene as SGDLS and YYNGEE. General study outcomes and caveats: GvH clones were detected in recipient bone marrow, and some appeared earlier in ileal mucosa or blood, consistent with an intestinal mucosal origin. Early after transplant, peak levels of circulating GvH clones were associated with declines in HvG clones. The relatively low number and heterogeneity of intestinal transplant patients limited the conclusions. In the allografts of patients with donor T cell macrochimerism, GvH to HvG T cell clonal ratios were high.

The sequence is built from TRBV9 and TRBJ2-7, with the D gene call left open. This sample comprised PBMCs, obtained 650 to 680 days after intestinal transplant. The sequence came from a human patient who received an intestinal transplant, so some T cells may come from the graft donor. The nucleotide sequence reads TGTGCCAGCAGCGTTGCTGGAACCTCCTACGAGCAGTACTTC. Its protein reads: CASSVAGTSYEQYF.